These 32 T cell receptor beta chains originate from one sample sequenced in a study of cytomegalovirus exposure and HLA in healthy donors (dated by TCRdb to about 2017). Preparation of the library involved the immunoSEQ multiplex PCR assay. The multiplex PCR relied on a mix of 60 forward primers for TCR Vbeta segments and 13 reverse primers for TCR Jbeta segments. TCRdb mirrors the immuneACCESS table, restricted to in-frame sequences. Some clones are absent from its copies; in checked studies, under half trace to an unresolved V gene, and the reason for the others is unknown. The table for this sample lists over 110,000 clones; more than 75% of them were counted only once. The top ten clones comprise roughly 5.6% of the sample. The sequenced sample consisted of PBMCs. The receptors derive from a woman aged 40 to 50 in good health and CMV-seropositive.

The chain couples TRBV6-5 to TRBJ1-5; the match to TRBD1 covers 10 bases. CDR3 length: 15 amino acids. Germline CDR1 reads MNHEY; CDR2 reads SVGAGI. J was trimmed by 4 bases and V by 7 bases; bases with no gene match: 7. CDR3 coding DNA: TGTGCCAGCAAAAGACAGGGGGCGCTGAATCAGCCCCAGCATTTT. It is translated as CASKRQGALNQPQHF.

The chain combines TRBV2 with TRBJ2-1; the match to TRBD1 covers 11 bases. The V gene end was trimmed by 6 bases and the J gene end by 4 bases; junction bases not matched to a gene: 11. Germline V lookup: CDR1 SNHLY, CDR2 FYNNEI. The CDR3 has 17 residues. The CDR3 region has the DNA TGTGCCAGCAGATCGGCGACCGGGACAGGGGGATACAATGAGCAGTTCTTC. It translates to CASRSATGTGGYNEQFF.

This chain joins TRBV5-6 and TRBJ1-2; TRBD1 agrees at 7 bases. Germline V gives CDR1 SGHDT, CDR2 YYEEEE. The trim removed 2 bases at V and 5 bases at J, leaving 0 bases unmatched. There are 12 residues in the CDR3. The CDR3 is CASSLQGYGYTF. CDR3 DNA: TGTGCCAGCAGCTTACAGGGGTATGGCTACACCTTC.

V and J are TRBV28 and TRBJ2-1; 7 nucleotides agree with TRBD1. Per germline, CDR1 MDHEN and CDR2 SYDVKM. This CDR3 region has 12 residues. Losses at the gene ends were 6 bases for V and 8 bases for J; bases not matched to a gene: 4. CDR3: CASRDQGDEQFF. CDR3 in DNA: TGTGCCAGCAGGGATCAGGGGGATGAGCAGTTCTTC.

The rearrangement joins TRBV6-1 to TRBJ2-2; D remains unclear. Germline V gene sequence: CDR1 MNHNS, CDR2 SASEGT. This CDR3 spans 13 amino acids. V lost 3 bases, J lost 6 bases, and 8 bases lay in between. CDR3 residues: CASSDFGPGELFF. The DNA for the CDR3 is TGTGCCAGCAGTGATTTTGGGCCCGGGGAGCTGTTTTTT.

A few counts support this clone. This sequence joins TRBV2 and TRBJ2-1; 9 bases are shared with TRBD1. The J segment lost 2 bases and the V segment lost 6 bases, leaving 5 bases of the junction unmatched. CDR3 length: 15 residues. Germline loops: CDR1 SNHLY, CDR2 FYNNEI. As DNA, the CDR3 is TGTGCCAGCAGAATGGGGGACAGGGCCTACAATGAGCAGTTCTTC. Encoded protein: CASRMGDRAYNEQFF.

This sequence joins TRBV6-5 and TRBJ2-1; TRBD1 agrees at 7 bases. With 2 bases clipped from V and 6 bases from J, the junction kept 7 bases outside the gene matches. The CDR3 has 15 residues. Germline V gene data show CDR1 as MNHEY and CDR2 as SVGAGI. The chain's CDR3 is CASSYVGAGGNEQFF. CDR3 DNA sequence: TGTGCCAGCAGTTACGTGGGGGCAGGGGGCAATGAGCAGTTCTTC.

Notes on this clone: Other nucleotide sequences in the sample specify the same CDR3. This sequence joins TRBV2 and TRBJ1-1; TRBD1 aligns across 9 bases. CDR3 length equals 13 residues. The trim removed 8 bases at V and 2 bases at J, leaving 3 bases unmatched. The germline CDR1 and CDR2 sequences are SNHLY and FYNNEI. The CDR3 spells CASSGQGNTEAFF. CDR3 in DNA: TGTGCCAGCTCGGGACAGGGAAACACTGAAGCTTTCTTT.

This clone turned up a few times. The genes are TRBV29-1 and TRBJ2-5; TRBD2 matches at 8 bases. CDR1 and CDR2 from the germline V gene are SQVTM and ANQGSEA. V dropped 6 bases and J dropped 2; count of bases not matched to a gene: 11. This CDR3 has 15 amino acids. CDR3 amino acids: CSVLYRLALQETQYF. The DNA of the CDR3 is TGCAGCGTATTGTACCGACTAGCGTTACAAGAGACCCAGTACTTC.

This clone came up a few times. The genes are TRBV6-5 and TRBJ2-7, with 8 bases fitting TRBD1. In germline, CDR1 is MNHEY, CDR2 SVGAGI. J was trimmed by 4 bases and V by 10 bases; bases with no gene match: 9. The CDR3 loop spans 13 amino acids. CDR3 bases: TGTGCCACCAGCAGGGGGACAGGATACGAGCAGTACTTC. Translating gives CATSRGTGYEQYF.

V gene TRBV5-1 combines with J gene TRBJ2-5; D is perhaps TRBD2 (6 bases). CDR1 is SGHRS and CDR2 is YFSETQ in the germline V gene. This CDR3 is 13 amino acids long. V was trimmed by 1 base and J by 4 bases, leaving 8 bases between them. CDR3 nucleotide sequence: TGCGCCAGCAGCTTGCCAGCGGGAGAGACCCAGTACTTC. Translated: CASSLPAGETQYF. The variable domain in full, completed from reference TRBV5-1 and TRBJ2-5, reads KAGVTQTPRYLIKTRGQQVTLSCSPISGHRSVSWYQQTPGQGLQFLFEYFSETQRNKGNFPGRFSGRQFSNSRSEMNVSTLELGDSALYLCASSLPAGETQYFGPGTRLLVL.

J is TRBJ2-4 and V is TRBV7-2; a possible D gene is TRBD1 (6 bases). The germline gives CDR1 SGHTA, CDR2 FQGNSA. Trimming stripped 5 bases from V and 4 bases from J, with 9 bases between. This CDR3 has 13 amino acids. The CDR3 protein is CASSRTEKNIQYF. CDR3 coding DNA: TGTGCCAGCAGCAGGACAGAGAAAAACATTCAGTACTTC.

The count of this clone is one. The chain joins TRBV5-1 to TRBJ1-1; 8 bases align to TRBD1. Germline V gene data show CDR1 as SGHRS and CDR2 as YFSETQ. This CDR3 comprises 16 residues. V shed 4 bases and J 5 bases; nucleotides not matched to a gene: 13. CDR3 protein: CASSPGQGKSETEAFF. CDR3 coding DNA: TGCGCCAGCAGCCCCGGACAGGGAAAAAGTGAGACTGAAGCTTTCTTT.

The chain combines TRBV28 with TRBJ2-5; tentative D call: TRBD2 (6 bases). Trimming cost V 3 bases and J 5 bases, with 10 bases left between them. Per the germline V gene, CDR1 is MDHEN and CDR2 is SYDVKM. CDR3 length: 13 residues. CDR3 sequence: CASSLLRGETQYF. In nucleotides, the CDR3 is TGTGCCAGCAGTTTGCTGCGGGGTGAGACCCAGTACTTC.

The CDR3 bases are TGCGCCAGCAGCTTGGGTCTAGCGGGAGCGTACGATGAGCAGTTCTTC. Its translation: CASSLGLAGAYDEQFF. This sequence joins TRBV5-1 and TRBJ2-1, with 10 bases matching TRBD2. CDR1 SGHRS and CDR2 YFSETQ come from the germline V gene. J lost 8 bases, V lost 0 bases, and 8 bases had no gene match. The CDR3 has 16 residues. Supplemented by reference TRBV5-1 and TRBJ2-1, the full variable domain reads KAGVTQTPRYLIKTRGQQVTLSCSPISGHRSVSWYQQTPGQGLQFLFEYFSETQRNKGNFPGRFSGRQFSNSRSEMNVSTLELGDSALYLCASSLGLAGAYDEQFFGPGTRLTVL.

The rearrangement links TRBV7-8 to TRBJ1-5; the D gene is possibly TRBD1 (5 bases). CDR3 length equals 17 residues. Germline lookup yields CDR1 SGHVS and CDR2 FQNEAQ. V was trimmed by 5 bases and J by 6 bases, leaving 23 bases between them. The CDR3: CASSDVLQGGLSQPQHF. DNA of the CDR3: TGTGCCAGCAGCGACGTGTTGCAGGGCGGTTTGAGTCAGCCCCAGCATTTT.

This chain uses TRBV28 with TRBJ2-7; TRBD1 matches at 12 bases. CDR1 is MDHEN, CDR2 SYDVKM, per germline. This CDR3 has 16 residues. V lost 1 base to trimming and J lost 4 bases; unmatched junction nucleotides: 5. The CDR3 DNA is TGTGCCAGCAGTTTATTTGGGACAGGGGGCGTGTACGAGCAGTACTTC. Residues: CASSLFGTGGVYEQYF.

The CDR3 DNA sequence: TGTGCCAGAAGCTTGTCCCCAAGTCGTAGTGTCAGGGGGCTTTTGACCGGGGAGCTGTTTTTT. It codes for CARSLSPSRSVRGLLTGELFF. V is TRBV5-3 and J is TRBJ2-2, with 8 bases matching TRBD1. TRBV5-3 is sorted into the ORF group, with uncertain function. The CDR3 consists of 21 residues. The ends lost 1 base at V and 5 bases at J; junction bases unmatched: 22.

The chain employs TRBV4-2 and TRBJ2-1, with D maybe TRBD2 (6 bases). CDR1 LGHNA and CDR2 YNFKEQ come from the germline V gene. The CDR3 consists of 17 residues. V was pared by 0 bases and J by 9 bases, with 21 bases between. This chain's CDR3 is CASSQEGLLASKGEQFF. CDR3 in DNA: TGTGCCAGCAGCCAAGAAGGTTTGCTAGCGTCAAAGGGTGAGCAGTTCTTC.

This rearrangement joins TRBV9 to TRBJ1-5; the D gene is possibly TRBD1 (6 bases). The CDR3 has 15 residues. Trimming took off 0 bases at V and 3 bases at J, with 10 bases between the two ends. The germline gives CDR1 SGDLS, CDR2 YYNGEE. CDR3 DNA sequence: TGTGCCAGCAGCGTAGGGGGGCAGTTCAATCAGCCCCAGCATTTT. Amino acids: CASSVGGQFNQPQHF.

This clone has just a few counts. J is TRBJ2-3 and V is TRBV5-8, with a weak D call TRBD2 (6 bases). V lost 0 bases, J lost 4 bases, and 15 bases lay in between. Germline-derived CDR1 and CDR2 are SGHTS and YDEGEE. The CDR3 extends over 16 amino acids. The DNA for the CDR3 is TGTGCCAGCAGCTTGGGCGGGACTCCCACGGCAGATACGCAGTATTTT. Translation gives CASSLGGTPTADTQYF.

This clone was counted once. The chain is built from TRBV10-3 and TRBJ2-5; 8 bases fit TRBD1. The J call may be in error: the DNA end matches TRBJ2-7 better. CDR1 is ENHRY and CDR2 is SYGVKD in the germline V gene. The CDR3 runs to 16 residues. The CDR3 loop is CAIAGTGTPSSYEQYF. CDR3 DNA sequence: TGTGCCATCGCCGGGACAGGTACACCCAGCTCCTACGAGCAGTACTTC.

The chain uses TRBV5-1 and TRBJ2-5, with a possible D match to TRBD2 (6 bases). The ends were cut back, 7 bases at V and 10 bases at J, with 23 bases in the middle. Germline V gene sequence: CDR1 SGHRS, CDR2 YFSETQ. The CDR3 is made up of 14 amino acids. The CDR3 DNA sequence: TGCGCCAGCGCCCCCGACAACCCGGGGGTTAACCAGTACTTC. Its translation is CASAPDNPGVNQYF.

CDR3 nucleotides: TGTGCCAGCAGCCCTTTCGGGACAGGGGCCACAGAGACCCAGTACTTC. Amino acids: CASSPFGTGATETQYF. V gene TRBV9 combines with J gene TRBJ2-5, with 10 bases that match TRBD1. Germline V lookup: CDR1 SGDLS, CDR2 YYNGEE. V lost 4 bases, J lost 4 bases, and 10 bases stayed unmatched. This CDR3 comprises 16 residues.

The chain has TRBV6-5 and TRBJ2-1; 12 bases are a match to TRBD2. Germline loops: CDR1 MNHEY, CDR2 SVGAGI. After removal of 6 bases from V and 5 bases from J, the junction contained 2 bases not matched to a gene. CDR3 length equals 14 residues. The CDR3 loop is CASRRLAGDNEQFF. CDR3 nucleotide sequence: TGTGCCAGCAGAAGACTAGCGGGAGACAATGAGCAGTTCTTC.

The V call is TRBV5-1, the J call TRBJ2-2, with D maybe TRBD1 (6 bases). V gave up 0 bases and J gave up 5 bases, with 11 bases separating them. CDR1 is SGHRS and CDR2 is YFSETQ in the germline V gene. The CDR3 spans 15 residues. CDR3 protein: CASSLVWGRTGELFF. The CDR3 DNA sequence: TGCGCCAGCAGCTTGGTTTGGGGGCGGACCGGGGAGCTGTTTTTT.

The rearrangement uses TRBV7-8 and TRBJ2-5; tentative D call: TRBD1 (5 bases). TRBJ2-7 explains the end of the DNA better; the J call may be wrong. The CDR3 loop spans 14 amino acids. Per germline, CDR1 SGHVS and CDR2 FQNEAQ. DNA for the CDR3: TGTGCCAGCAGCTTAGACAGGTGGACCTACGAGCAGTACTTC. This sequence encodes CASSLDRWTYEQYF.

This chain links TRBV2 with TRBJ2-7; D not resolved. V lost 5 bases to trimming and J lost 5 bases, with 19 bases between them. Germline V lookup: CDR1 SNHLY, CDR2 FYNNEI. The CDR3 is made up of 15 amino acids. CDR3: CASSKRKSYTDEQYF. CDR3 DNA: TGTGCCAGCAGTAAGCGAAAGTCCTATACCGACGAGCAGTACTTC.

This chain links TRBV19 with TRBJ1-1, with 8 bases identical to TRBD1. The trim removed 7 bases at V and 0 bases at J, leaving 4 bases unmatched. Germline values: CDR1 LNHDA, CDR2 SQIVND (reference sequence). The CDR3 consists of 14 residues. CDR3 bases: TGTGCCAGTACCCGGACAGGGCTGAACACTGAAGCTTTCTTT. Its translation is CASTRTGLNTEAFF. Full variable domain (outside the CDR3, taken from reference TRBV19 and TRBJ1-1): DGGITQSPKYLFRKEGQNVTLSCEQNLNHDAMYWYRQDPGQGLRLIYYSQIVNDFQKGDIAEGYSVSREKKESFPLTVTSAQKNPTAFYLCASTRTGLNTEAFFGQGTRLTVV.

The count of this clone is one. The chain carries TRBV7-9 and TRBJ2-1; 7 bases are a match to TRBD1. Trimming took 4 bases from V and 8 from J; bases not matched to a gene: 5. Germline CDR1 and CDR2: SEHNR and FQNEAQ (reference sequence). This CDR3 is 13 amino acids long. The CDR3 coding sequence is TGTGCCAGCAGCTCGAACAGGGGCTATGAGCAGTTCTTC. Its translation is CASSSNRGYEQFF.

This clone showed up just a few times. The rearrangement links TRBV5-4 to TRBJ2-1; D uncertain. The CDR3 is 11 amino acids. The V and J ends lost 10 bases and 2 bases respectively, with 7 bases between them. Germline loops: CDR1 SGHNT, CDR2 YYREEE (reference sequence). This CDR3 reads CAFVAYNEQFF. CDR3 DNA: TGTGCCTTCGTTGCCTACAATGAGCAGTTCTTC.

V is TRBV15 and J is TRBJ2-3; maybe TRBD2 (6 bases). This CDR3 spans 15 amino acids. The V end lost 3 bases, the J end lost 0 bases, and 10 bases lay between the germline ends. Germline V gene lookup returns CDR1 LNHNV and CDR2 YYDKDF (reference sequence). CDR3 bases: TGTGCCACCAGCAGGATCAGCGGGAGCACAGATACGCAGTATTTT. Translating gives CATSRISGSTDTQYF.